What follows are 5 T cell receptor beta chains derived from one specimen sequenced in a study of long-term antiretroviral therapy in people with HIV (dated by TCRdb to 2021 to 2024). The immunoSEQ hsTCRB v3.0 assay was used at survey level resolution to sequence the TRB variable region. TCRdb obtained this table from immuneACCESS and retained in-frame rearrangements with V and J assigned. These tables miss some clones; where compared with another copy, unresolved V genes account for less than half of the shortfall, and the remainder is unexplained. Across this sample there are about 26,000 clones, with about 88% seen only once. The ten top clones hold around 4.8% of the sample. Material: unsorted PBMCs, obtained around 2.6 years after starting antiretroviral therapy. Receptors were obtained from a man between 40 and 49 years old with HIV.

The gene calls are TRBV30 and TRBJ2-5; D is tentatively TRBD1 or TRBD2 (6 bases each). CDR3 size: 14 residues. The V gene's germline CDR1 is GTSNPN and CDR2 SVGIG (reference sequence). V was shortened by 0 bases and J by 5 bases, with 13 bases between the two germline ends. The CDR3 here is CAWSVGGSSETQYF. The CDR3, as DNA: TGTGCCTGGAGTGTAGGGGGGTCGAGCGAGACCCAGTACTTC. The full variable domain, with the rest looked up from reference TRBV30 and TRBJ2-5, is SQTIHQWPATLVQPVGSPLSLECTVEGTSNPNLYWYRQAAGRGLQLLFYSVGIGQISSEVPQNLSASRPQDRQFILSSKKLLLSDSGFYLCAWSVGGSSETQYFGPGTRLLVL.

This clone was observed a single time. CDR3 region: CASSLDIFTEAFF. The CDR3 nucleotides read TGTGCCAGCAGCTTAGACATTTTCACTGAAGCTTTCTTT. The V call is TRBV7-9, the J call TRBJ1-1; D remains unclear. The germline V gene has CDR1 SEHNR and CDR2 FQNEAQ (reference sequence). The CDR3 runs to 13 residues. V lost 1 base to trimming and J lost 4 bases, with 7 bases between them.

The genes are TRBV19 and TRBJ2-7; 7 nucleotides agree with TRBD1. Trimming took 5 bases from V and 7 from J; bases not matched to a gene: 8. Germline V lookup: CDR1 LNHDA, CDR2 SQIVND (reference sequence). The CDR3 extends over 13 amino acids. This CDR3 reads CASSDRPRGEQYF. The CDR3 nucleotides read TGTGCCAGTAGTGACCGGCCCAGGGGGGAGCAGTACTTC.

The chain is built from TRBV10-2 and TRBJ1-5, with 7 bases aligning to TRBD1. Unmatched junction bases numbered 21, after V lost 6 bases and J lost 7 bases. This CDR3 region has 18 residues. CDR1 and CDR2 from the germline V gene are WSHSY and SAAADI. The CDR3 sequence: CASSARPINYRGGQPQHF. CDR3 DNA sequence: TGCGCCAGCAGCGCTAGACCCATAAATTACAGGGGAGGACAGCCCCAGCATTTT.

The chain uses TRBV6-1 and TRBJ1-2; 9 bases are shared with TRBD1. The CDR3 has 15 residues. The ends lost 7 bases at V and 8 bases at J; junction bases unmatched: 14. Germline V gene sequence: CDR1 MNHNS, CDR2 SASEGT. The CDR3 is CASKDTGGATRGYTF. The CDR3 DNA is TGTGCCAGCAAAGATACAGGGGGCGCGACTAGGGGCTACACCTTC.